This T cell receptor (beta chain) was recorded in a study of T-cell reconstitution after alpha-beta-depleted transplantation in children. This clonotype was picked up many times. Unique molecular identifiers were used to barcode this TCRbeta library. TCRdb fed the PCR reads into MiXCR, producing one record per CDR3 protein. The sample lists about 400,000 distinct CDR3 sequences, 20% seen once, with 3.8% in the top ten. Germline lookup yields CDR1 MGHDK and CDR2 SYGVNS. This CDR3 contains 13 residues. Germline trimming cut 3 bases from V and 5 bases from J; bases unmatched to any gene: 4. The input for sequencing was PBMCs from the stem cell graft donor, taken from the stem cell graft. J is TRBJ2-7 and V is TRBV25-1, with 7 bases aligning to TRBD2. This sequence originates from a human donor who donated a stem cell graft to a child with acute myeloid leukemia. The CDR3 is CASSDGRDHEQYF. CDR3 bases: TGTGCCAGCAGTGATGGGAGGGACCACGAGCAGTACTTC.